A selection of T cell receptor beta chains follows, all from one sample in a study of shared clonotypes between healthy human individuals. Clones were read by immunoSEQ multiplex PCR, and TCRdb kept only the in-frame ones, dropping some. The sample consists of more than 2 million clones, around 95% of them appearing once. Sequencing was done on a sample of naive CD8+ T cells from PBMCs. The source of these receptors is a man aged 18 to 30 in good health. Some clones in this sample may be carry-over from other donors' samples. The CDR3 runs from the conserved cysteine through the conserved F or W. The order of the fields is CDR3 DNA, CDR3 protein, D gene, J gene, V gene, clone size. The D gene is left open where the match is weak. Part of the rows lack a size; the others show once, few, many or a class for expanded clones.

CDR3 DNA: TGTGCCAGCAGCTTAACTGCAGGGGATCATGAAAAACTGTTTTTT; CDR3 protein: CASSLTAGDHEKLFF; D gene: .; J gene: TRBJ1-4; V gene: TRBV7-6; clone size: .
CDR3 DNA: TGCAGCGTCTGGGCTGGGGCCAACGTCCTGACTTTC; CDR3 protein: CSVWAGANVLTF; D gene: .; J gene: TRBJ2-6; V gene: TRBV29-1; clone size: .
CDR3 DNA: TGTGCCAGCAGACATCCTAGCGGCAGCTCCTACAATGAGCAGTTCTTC; CDR3 protein: CASRHPSGSSYNEQFF; D gene: TRBD2; J gene: TRBJ2-1; V gene: TRBV28; clone size: once
CDR3 DNA: TGTGCCCTATCTGCCTCGAGGGGTGAAGCTTTCTTT; CDR3 protein: CALSASRGEAFF; D gene: .; J gene: TRBJ1-1; V gene: TRBV7-9; clone size: few
CDR3 DNA: TGTGCCAGCAGCGTCTATGGCTTACCCGGGGAGCTGTTTTTT; CDR3 protein: CASSVYGLPGELFF; D gene: .; J gene: TRBJ2-2; V gene: TRBV25-1; clone size: .
CDR3 DNA: TGTGCCAGCAGTGAAGAAGGGGCATTTGAGCAGTTCTTC; CDR3 protein: CASSEEGAFEQFF; D gene: .; J gene: TRBJ2-1; V gene: TRBV2; clone size: .
CDR3 DNA: TGTGCCAGCAGCCGGGACGGACGATCCAATGAGCAGTTCTTC; CDR3 protein: CASSRDGRSNEQFF; D gene: .; J gene: TRBJ2-1; V gene: TRBV7-2; clone size: .
CDR3 DNA: TGTGCCAGCAGTTTACAGGGGACGGGGCCTAATCAGCCCCAGCATTTT; CDR3 protein: CASSLQGTGPNQPQHF; D gene: .; J gene: TRBJ1-5; V gene: TRBV28; clone size: .
CDR3 DNA: TGTGCCAGCTCACCTTACAGGGGATTGGACTATGGCTACACCTTC; CDR3 protein: CASSPYRGLDYGYTF; D gene: TRBD1; J gene: TRBJ1-2; V gene: TRBV18; clone size: once
CDR3 DNA: TGTGCCAGCAGCTTACTCGGCGGACTTCAAGAGACCCAGTACTTC; CDR3 protein: CASSLLGGLQETQYF; D gene: .; J gene: TRBJ2-5; V gene: TRBV7-2; clone size: .
CDR3 DNA: TGTGCTAGTGGTTTGGTAGGTGAAATCACGCAGGGGAGATACAATGAGCAGTTCTTC; CDR3 protein: CASGLVGEITQGRYNEQFF; D gene: .; J gene: TRBJ2-1; V gene: TRBV12-5; clone size: once
CDR3 DNA: TGTGCCAGCAGCAACCCGGGGCCCGAGCAGTACTTC; CDR3 protein: CASSNPGPEQYF; D gene: .; J gene: TRBJ2-7; V gene: TRBV28; clone size: .
CDR3 DNA: TGTGCCAGCAGTTACAGGCGAGAACGAGGGGAAAAACTGTTTTTT; CDR3 protein: CASSYRRERGEKLFF; D gene: .; J gene: TRBJ1-4; V gene: TRBV6-5; clone size: .
CDR3 DNA: TGTGCCAGCAGTTTAGAAATTATGGGACAGGGATCCTACGAGCAGTACTTC; CDR3 protein: CASSLEIMGQGSYEQYF; D gene: TRBD1; J gene: TRBJ2-7; V gene: TRBV28; clone size: .
CDR3 DNA: TGTGCCAGCAGTTCGCGCCGGGACAGGGTCGGCTATGGCTACACCTTC; CDR3 protein: CASSSRRDRVGYGYTF; D gene: TRBD1; J gene: TRBJ1-2; V gene: TRBV27; clone size: once
CDR3 DNA: TGTGCCAGCAGATCGACAGGGCCGGCCTATGGCTACACCTTC; CDR3 protein: CASRSTGPAYGYTF; D gene: TRBD1; J gene: TRBJ1-2; V gene: TRBV6-1; clone size: .
CDR3 DNA: TGTGCCAGCCGATGGACAGGGACGGGCTATGGCTACACCTTC; CDR3 protein: CASRWTGTGYGYTF; D gene: TRBD1; J gene: TRBJ1-2; V gene: TRBV27; clone size: .
CDR3 DNA: TGTGCCAGCAGCTTAGTGGGGACCAATCAGCCCCAGCATTTT; CDR3 protein: CASSLVGTNQPQHF; D gene: .; J gene: TRBJ1-5; V gene: TRBV7-2; clone size: .
CDR3 DNA: TGTGCCAGCAGCTTCGCCTCCGGGACTACCTTCTACGAGCAGTACTTC; CDR3 protein: CASSFASGTTFYEQYF; D gene: TRBD2; J gene: TRBJ2-7; V gene: TRBV7-6; clone size: once
CDR3 DNA: TGCAGCGTTGAAGATCCCACCAGGGAGTCTGGCTATGGCTACACCTTC; CDR3 protein: CSVEDPTRESGYGYTF; D gene: .; J gene: TRBJ1-2; V gene: TRBV29-1; clone size: .
CDR3 DNA: TGCAGCGCACTTGGTGGATCCTACAATGAGCAGTTCTTC; CDR3 protein: CSALGGSYNEQFF; D gene: .; J gene: TRBJ2-1; V gene: TRBV29-1; clone size: .
CDR3 DNA: TGTGCCAGTAGTATGGGGCGGGGATACCAAGAGACCCAGTACTTC; CDR3 protein: CASSMGRGYQETQYF; D gene: .; J gene: TRBJ2-5; V gene: TRBV19; clone size: .
CDR3 DNA: TGTGCCAGCAGCTTGGGGTTCGAAGGCTACACCTTC; CDR3 protein: CASSLGFEGYTF; D gene: .; J gene: TRBJ1-2; V gene: TRBV5-6; clone size: .
CDR3 DNA: TGTGCCAGCAGTTTATGGGCTGGGAGAGGCTACACCTTC; CDR3 protein: CASSLWAGRGYTF; D gene: .; J gene: TRBJ1-2; V gene: TRBV27; clone size: .
CDR3 DNA: TGTGCCAGCAGCCCAACCTGGGGGTCGACAGATACGCAGTATTTT; CDR3 protein: CASSPTWGSTDTQYF; D gene: .; J gene: TRBJ2-3; V gene: TRBV7-9; clone size: .
CDR3 DNA: TGTGCCAGCAGTGAATGGGACATTGACACAGATACGCAGTATTTT; CDR3 protein: CASSEWDIDTDTQYF; D gene: .; J gene: TRBJ2-3; V gene: TRBV6-1; clone size: .
CDR3 DNA: TGCGCCAGCAGCCAAGATGGCCGGGAGAACACCGGGGAGCTGTTTTTT; CDR3 protein: CASSQDGRENTGELFF; D gene: .; J gene: TRBJ2-2; V gene: TRBV4-1; clone size: .
CDR3 DNA: TGTGCCAGCTCACCTAGATTCCTAGCGGGAGGTCGGGACACCGGGGAGCTGTTTTTT; CDR3 protein: CASSPRFLAGGRDTGELFF; D gene: TRBD2; J gene: TRBJ2-2; V gene: TRBV18; clone size: .
CDR3 DNA: TGTGCCAGCAGCTTACTTAGACGGGGGCAAGGCGGGGAGCTGTTTTTT; CDR3 protein: CASSLLRRGQGGELFF; D gene: .; J gene: TRBJ2-2; V gene: TRBV7-3; clone size: .
CDR3 DNA: TGTGCCAGCAGGGATGGACAGGGGGCGTCCAAAAACATTCAGTACTTC; CDR3 protein: CASRDGQGASKNIQYF; D gene: TRBD1; J gene: TRBJ2-4; V gene: TRBV2; clone size: .
CDR3 DNA: TGCGCCAGCAGTGATGTTTGGCGGGAGACGGAGACCCAGTACTTC; CDR3 protein: CASSDVWRETETQYF; D gene: TRBD2; J gene: TRBJ2-5; V gene: TRBV10-2; clone size: .
CDR3 DNA: TGTGCCAGCAGCTTAGATCGCAGGGTAAACACTGAAGCTTTCTTT; CDR3 protein: CASSLDRRVNTEAFF; D gene: .; J gene: TRBJ1-1; V gene: TRBV11-2; clone size: .
CDR3 DNA: TGCGCCAGCAGTGAGAACAGGGGGCATACTGAAGCTTTCTTT; CDR3 protein: CASSENRGHTEAFF; D gene: TRBD1; J gene: TRBJ1-1; V gene: TRBV10-1; clone size: .
CDR3 DNA: TGTGCCAGCAGCGCCCCCCGACCCGGGGAGCTGTTTTTT; CDR3 protein: CASSAPRPGELFF; D gene: .; J gene: TRBJ2-2; V gene: TRBV7-2; clone size: .
CDR3 DNA: TGTGCCAGCAGTTTAGCGGGAGTTAACGAGCAGTACTTC; CDR3 protein: CASSLAGVNEQYF; D gene: TRBD2; J gene: TRBJ2-7; V gene: TRBV6-5; clone size: .
CDR3 DNA: TGTGCTAGTGGTTTAACGGCAGCTTCTATCGGGGAGCAAGAGACCCAGTACTTC; CDR3 protein: CASGLTAASIGEQETQYF; D gene: .; J gene: TRBJ2-5; V gene: TRBV12-5; clone size: once
CDR3 DNA: TGTGCCAGCAGTTTAGGGCCCGGGACAGGGTCGAATCAGCCCCAGCATTTT; CDR3 protein: CASSLGPGTGSNQPQHF; D gene: TRBD1; J gene: TRBJ1-5; V gene: TRBV27; clone size: .
CDR3 DNA: TGTGCCAGCAGCTTCGAGGGACGAGATACGCAGTATTTT; CDR3 protein: CASSFEGRDTQYF; D gene: .; J gene: TRBJ2-3; V gene: TRBV7-9; clone size: .
CDR3 DNA: TGTGCCAGCAGTTTTTCCCCGCCAGCTTATAGCAATCAGCCCCAGCATTTT; CDR3 protein: CASSFSPPAYSNQPQHF; D gene: .; J gene: TRBJ1-5; V gene: TRBV27; clone size: .
CDR3 DNA: TGTGCCAGCTCACCACCGGGCCCTATCCCAGAGACCCAGTACTTC; CDR3 protein: CASSPPGPIPETQYF; D gene: .; J gene: TRBJ2-5; V gene: TRBV18; clone size: .
CDR3 DNA: TGCGCCAGCAGCCAAGTAGCGGTGTCTGGCTACACCTTC; CDR3 protein: CASSQVAVSGYTF; D gene: .; J gene: TRBJ1-2; V gene: TRBV4-3; clone size: .
CDR3 DNA: TGCGCCAGCAGCCGGGGGGCAGCGGGCACTGAAGCTTTCTTT; CDR3 protein: CASSRGAAGTEAFF; D gene: .; J gene: TRBJ1-1; V gene: TRBV4-3; clone size: .
CDR3 DNA: TGCGCCAGCAGCCTGGCTGTATCGAACACTGAAGCTTTCTTT; CDR3 protein: CASSLAVSNTEAFF; D gene: .; J gene: TRBJ1-1; V gene: TRBV5-1; clone size: .
CDR3 DNA: TGTGCCAGTAGTACGGCGGGACGGATTAATGAAAAACTGTTTTTT; CDR3 protein: CASSTAGRINEKLFF; D gene: .; J gene: TRBJ1-4; V gene: TRBV19; clone size: .
CDR3 DNA: TGTGCCATCAGAGATAACACTGAAGCTTTCTTT; CDR3 protein: CAIRDNTEAFF; D gene: .; J gene: TRBJ1-1; V gene: TRBV10-3; clone size: .
CDR3 DNA: TGTGCCACTACCGAGGGGCGGTCTAGCAATCAGCCCCAGCATTTT; CDR3 protein: CATTEGRSSNQPQHF; D gene: .; J gene: TRBJ1-5; V gene: TRBV28; clone size: .
CDR3 DNA: TGTGCCAGCAGCTCTAGGGGAGCGAACACCGGGGAGCTGTTTTTT; CDR3 protein: CASSSRGANTGELFF; D gene: .; J gene: TRBJ2-2; V gene: TRBV11-3; clone size: .
CDR3 DNA: TGTGCCATCAGTGAGAGCAGGGAAAGGCCTGAAGCTTTCTTT; CDR3 protein: CAISESRERPEAFF; D gene: .; J gene: TRBJ1-1; V gene: TRBV10-3; clone size: .
CDR3 DNA: TGTGCCAGCAGTTCCCCAATACTATCCTCCGGGGGGTGGGGCTACACCTTC; CDR3 protein: CASSSPILSSGGWGYTF; D gene: .; J gene: TRBJ1-2; V gene: TRBV28; clone size: .
CDR3 DNA: TGTGCCAGCAGCTTACCCGACGGCCTCGGACAGCCCCAGCATTTT; CDR3 protein: CASSLPDGLGQPQHF; D gene: .; J gene: TRBJ1-5; V gene: TRBV11-1; clone size: .
CDR3 DNA: TGCAGCGTTGAAGATCTAACGGGTTTTGGCAATGAGCAGTTCTTC; CDR3 protein: CSVEDLTGFGNEQFF; D gene: .; J gene: TRBJ2-1; V gene: TRBV29-1; clone size: .
CDR3 DNA: TGTGCCATCAAAGGGGGGGATCTCCGAAACAATGAGCAGTTCTTC; CDR3 protein: CAIKGGDLRNNEQFF; D gene: .; J gene: TRBJ2-1; V gene: TRBV10-3; clone size: .
CDR3 DNA: TGTGCCAGCAGTGAACTCAAGAGGAACTACGAGCAGTACTTC; CDR3 protein: CASSELKRNYEQYF; D gene: .; J gene: TRBJ2-7; V gene: TRBV6-1; clone size: .
CDR3 DNA: TGCAGCGTTGGGACAGGGATGGTGACTTTCTTT; CDR3 protein: CSVGTGMVTFF; D gene: TRBD1; J gene: TRBJ1-1; V gene: TRBV29-1; clone size: few
CDR3 DNA: TGTGCCAGCAGTGGAGGGGCTGGCGAGCAGTACTTC; CDR3 protein: CASSGGAGEQYF; D gene: .; J gene: TRBJ2-7; V gene: TRBV2; clone size: .
CDR3 DNA: TGTGCCAGCAGCTTGAAGGGGGGTACCTACAATGAGCAGTTCTTC; CDR3 protein: CASSLKGGTYNEQFF; D gene: .; J gene: TRBJ2-1; V gene: TRBV5-4; clone size: .